Below are 20 T cell receptor beta chains sequenced from a single sample in a study of T cells in localized non-small cell lung cancer. Produced via immunoSEQ multiplex PCR; TCRdb's table is partial and in-frame only. The sample has 53,000 or so clones, approximately 90% seen once. The material was peripheral blood, obtained before any cancer treatment. Receptors were obtained from a man aged 35 to 69 with stage I lung adenocarcinoma.

This clone was detected once. The chain couples TRBV11-2 to TRBJ2-1; D not resolved. V lost 1 base and J 10 bases, leaving 8 bases between the germline ends. The CDR3 runs 12 residues. Germline CDR1 is SGHAT and CDR2 is FQNNGV. The CDR3 DNA sequence: TGTGCCAGCAGCTTAGGGGCAAGGGAGCAGTTCTTC. It specifies CASSLGAREQFF.

J is TRBJ2-6 and V is TRBV6-4, with 8 bases aligning to TRBD1. Germline V gives CDR1 MRHNA, CDR2 SNTAGT. The trim removed 0 bases at V and 2 bases at J, leaving 0 bases unmatched. The CDR3 extends over 16 amino acids. The CDR3 loop is CASSDSTGAGANVLTF. CDR3 nucleotide sequence: TGTGCCAGCAGTGACTCGACAGGGGCTGGGGCCAACGTCCTGACTTTC.

The CDR3 DNA reads TGTGCCAGCAGTGAATATGACAGGGGCTACGAGCAGTACTTC. It translates to CASSEYDRGYEQYF. V usage is TRBV25-1 and J usage is TRBJ2-7; 8 positions match TRBD1. The CDR3 loop spans 14 amino acids. Germline trimming cut 0 bases from V and 3 bases from J; bases unmatched to any gene: 1. Germline assignment: CDR1 MGHDK and CDR2 SYGVNS.

This clone was seen only once. This sequence joins TRBV25-1 and TRBJ2-3; D is perhaps TRBD1 or TRBD2 (5 bases each). Germline values: CDR1 MGHDK, CDR2 SYGVNS. V lost 7 bases and J lost 8, with 16 bases in between. The CDR3 is 13 amino acids. The CDR3: CASMLPGAGTQYF. The CDR3 nucleotides read TGTGCCAGCATGCTTCCCGGGGCTGGTACGCAGTATTTT.

The CDR3 protein is CASSPTTGGYEQYF. The CDR3 DNA reads as TGTGCCAGCAGTCCGACCACAGGGGGCTACGAGCAGTACTTC. This chain joins TRBV27 and TRBJ2-7; 8 bases map to TRBD1. There are 14 residues in the CDR3. Germline CDR1 reads MNHEY; CDR2 reads SMNVEV (reference sequence). Trimming removed 5 bases from V and 3 bases from J; junction bases left unmatched: 6.

V and J are TRBV19 and TRBJ2-1; 8 nucleotides align to TRBD1. CDR1 is LNHDA, CDR2 SQIVND, per germline (reference sequence). With V trimmed by 7 bases and J by 2 bases, 13 bases remained unmatched. The CDR3 sequence is 17 residues long. CDR3: CASNILQGVHPYNEQFF. The CDR3 DNA reads as TGTGCCAGTAACATTTTACAGGGGGTCCACCCCTACAATGAGCAGTTCTTC.

CDR3 loop: CASSLGVQGRYEQYF. The CDR3 region has the DNA TGTGCCAGCAGCTTAGGGGTGCAGGGACGATACGAGCAGTACTTC. This chain links TRBV11-3 with TRBJ2-7, with D possibly called TRBD1 or TRBD2 (5 bases each). The CDR3 has 15 amino acids. Trimming removed 1 base at V and 4 bases at J, with 14 bases between. Germline V gives CDR1 SGHNT, CDR2 YENEEA.

The chain joins TRBV5-4 to TRBJ2-5; D gene ambiguous. The V gene's germline CDR1 is SGHNT and CDR2 YYREEE (reference sequence). V lost 1 base to trimming and J lost 0 bases, with 10 bases between them. This CDR3 has 15 amino acids. The CDR3 protein is CASSLIHSNQETQYF. CDR3 nucleotides: TGTGCCAGCAGCTTGATTCATAGCAACCAAGAGACCCAGTACTTC.

The chain joins TRBV7-2 to TRBJ2-3; D is tentatively TRBD1 or TRBD2 (6 bases each). The CDR3 is made up of 15 amino acids. V gave up 1 base and J gave up 3 bases, with 11 bases separating them. Germline CDR1 SGHTA, CDR2 FQGNSA. The chain's CDR3 is CASSLGGASTDTQYF. The CDR3 nucleotides read TGTGCCAGCAGCTTAGGGGGGGCGTCGACAGATACGCAGTATTTT.

The gene calls are TRBV15 and TRBJ2-5, with TRBD2 as a possible D gene (6 bases). This CDR3 region has 15 residues. V dropped 0 bases and J dropped 2 bases, with 10 bases sitting between them. Germline V gene lookup returns CDR1 LNHNV and CDR2 YYDKDF (reference sequence). The DNA of the CDR3 is TGTGCCACCAGCAGAGAACCCGGGGGTCAAGAGACCCAGTACTTC. This translates into CATSREPGGQETQYF.

The gene calls are TRBV7-2 and TRBJ2-1; 7 bases agree with TRBD1. Losses at the gene ends were 4 bases for V and 0 bases for J; bases not matched to a gene: 9. CDR3 length equals 17 residues. Looked up from germline, CDR1 is SGHTA and CDR2 is FQGNSA. The DNA for the CDR3 is TGTGCCAGCAGCTCAGTGGGGACAGCGAGCTCCTACAATGAGCAGTTCTTC. It codes for CASSSVGTASSYNEQFF.

The chain is built from TRBV5-4 and TRBJ2-7, with 9 positions matching TRBD2. CDR3 length: 13 amino acids. Trimming took 7 bases from V and 5 from J; bases not matched to a gene: 7. CDR1 is SGHNT and CDR2 is YYREEE in the germline V gene (reference sequence). CDR3 sequence: CASGVAGADEQYF. Here the CDR3 DNA reads TGTGCCAGCGGGGTAGCGGGAGCCGACGAGCAGTACTTC.

The gene calls are TRBV5-4 and TRBJ1-5; D perhaps matches TRBD1 (5 bases). Trimming removed 0 bases at V and 6 bases at J, with 7 bases between. This CDR3 is 13 amino acids long. The germline V gene encodes CDR1 SGHNT and CDR2 YYREEE (reference sequence). The CDR3 loop is CASSLEGSQPQHF. The CDR3 DNA reads TGTGCCAGCAGCTTGGAGGGGAGTCAGCCCCAGCATTTT. The variable domain in full, completed from reference TRBV5-4 and TRBJ1-5, reads ETGVTQSPTHLIKTRGQQVTLRCSSQSGHNTVSWYQQALGQGPQFIFQYYREEENGRGNFPPRFSGLQFPNYSSELNVNALELDDSALYLCASSLEGSQPQHFGDGTRLSIL.

The rearrangement links TRBV5-4 to TRBJ2-2; D is uncertain. V lost 0 bases and J 5 bases, leaving 8 bases between the germline ends. The CDR3 runs 14 residues. Germline V gives CDR1 SGHNT, CDR2 YYREEE (reference sequence). The CDR3 here is CASSLDVLTGELFF. CDR3 coding DNA: TGTGCCAGCAGCTTGGATGTTTTGACCGGGGAGCTGTTTTTT.

In this sample, this clone turned up a few times. The V gene is TRBV2, the J gene TRBJ2-7, with 8 bases lining up with TRBD1. V lost 3 bases to trimming and J lost 5 bases; unmatched junction nucleotides: 3. The CDR3 length is 13 residues. Germline CDR1 reads SNHLY; CDR2 reads FYNNEI. The CDR3 nucleotides read TGTGCCAGCAGTGATGACAGGGGAAACGAGCAGTACTTC. It codes for CASSDDRGNEQYF.

This sequence joins TRBV30 and TRBJ2-7; D may correspond to TRBD1 or TRBD2 (5 bases each). This CDR3 spans 11 amino acids. Germline lookup yields CDR1 GTSNPN and CDR2 SVGIG (reference sequence). The V and J ends lost 6 bases and 0 bases respectively, with 6 bases between them. DNA of the CDR3: TGTGCCTGCGGGGCCTCCTACGAGCAGTACTTC. Amino acid sequence: CACGASYEQYF. The variable domain in full, with the rest retrieved from reference TRBV30 and TRBJ2-7, is SQTIHQWPATLVQPVGSPLSLECTVEGTSNPNLYWYRQAAGRGLQLLFYSVGIGQISSEVPQNLSASRPQDRQFILSSKKLLLSDSGFYLCACGASYEQYFGPGTRLTVT.

The chain combines TRBV28 with TRBJ1-1; unclear D gene. This CDR3 comprises 15 residues. From germline, CDR1 is MDHEN and CDR2 SYDVKM. The V and J ends lost 5 bases and 5 bases respectively, with 18 bases between them. This chain's CDR3 is CASSLPGNEETEAFF. CDR3 in DNA: TGTGCCAGCAGTCTCCCGGGAAATGAAGAAACTGAAGCTTTCTTT.

The chain carries TRBV28 and TRBJ2-7; 9 bases line up with TRBD1. V shed 4 bases, J shed 1 base, and the junction held 2 bases outside the gene matches. CDR3 length equals 14 residues. The V gene's germline CDR1 is MDHEN and CDR2 SYDVKM. The CDR3 bases are TGTGCCAGCAGTTGGGACAGGGAGTCCTACGAGCAGTACTTC. The encoded protein is CASSWDRESYEQYF.

The chain links TRBV6-1 to TRBJ2-7, with TRBD2 matching 8 bases. Trimming at V came to 0 bases and at J to 0 bases, leaving 1 base not matched to a gene. The germline CDR1 and CDR2 sequences are MNHNS and SASEGT. The CDR3 runs 15 residues. Written as DNA, the CDR3 is TGTGCCAGCAGTGAAGCCACTAGCGGCTCCTACGAGCAGTACTTC. It yields the protein CASSEATSGSYEQYF.

The chain is built from TRBV6-1 and TRBJ2-7; 9 bases agree with TRBD2. After removal of 9 bases from V and 7 bases from J, the junction contained 16 bases not matched to a gene. Per the germline V gene, CDR1 is MNHNS and CDR2 is SASEGT. The CDR3 runs 15 residues. The CDR3 region has the DNA TGTGCCAGTAGCGCGGAATGGGCGGGAGGGAATGAGCAGTACTTC. It specifies CASSAEWAGGNEQYF.